What follows describes a single T cell receptor (beta chain). The target antigen is unknown. This sample was taken from a study of T cells in localized non-small cell lung cancer. Germline values: CDR1 SGHRS, CDR2 YFSETQ. The CDR3 length is 14 residues. With 1 base removed from V and 6 bases from J, the gap between germline ends came to 11 bases. Study-wide points: Those with higher blood T cell density had longer overall survival. Adjacent lung tissue had a median about 58 of the top 100 clones found in the tumor. Sequencing, confined to only one tumor region, leaves heterogeneity possible.

Clones were sequenced by immunoSEQ multiplex PCR, and TCRdb holds only the in-frame ones, with some missing. The sample yields tens of thousands of clones, about 89% seen once. The rearrangement joins TRBV5-1 to TRBJ2-1; D is unclear. This clonotype was sampled from a man aged 35 to 69 with stage I squamous cell lung carcinoma. This specimen was peripheral blood, taken before any cancer treatment. Here the CDR3 reads CASSLYRSSNEQFF. DNA for the CDR3: TGCGCCAGCAGCTTGTATAGGAGCTCCAATGAGCAGTTCTTC. Using reference TRBV5-1 and TRBJ2-1 for the parts outside the CDR3, the full variable domain is KAGVTQTPRYLIKTRGQQVTLSCSPISGHRSVSWYQQTPGQGLQFLFEYFSETQRNKGNFPGRFSGRQFSNSRSEMNVSTLELGDSALYLCASSLYRSSNEQFFGPGTRLTVL.